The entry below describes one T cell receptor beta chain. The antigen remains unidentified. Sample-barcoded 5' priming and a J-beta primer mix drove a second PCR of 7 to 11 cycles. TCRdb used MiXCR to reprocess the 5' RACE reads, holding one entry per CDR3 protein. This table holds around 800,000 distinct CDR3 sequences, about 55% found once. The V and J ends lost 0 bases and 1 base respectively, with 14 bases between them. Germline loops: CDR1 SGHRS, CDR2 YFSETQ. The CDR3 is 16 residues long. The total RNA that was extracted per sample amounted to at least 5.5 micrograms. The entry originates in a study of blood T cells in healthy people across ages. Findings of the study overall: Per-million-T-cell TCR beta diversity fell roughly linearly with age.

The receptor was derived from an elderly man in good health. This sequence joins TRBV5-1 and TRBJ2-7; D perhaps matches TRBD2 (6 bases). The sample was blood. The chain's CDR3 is CASSLDSGGKSYEQYF. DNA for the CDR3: TGCGCCAGCAGCTTGGATTCAGGAGGGAAGTCCTACGAGCAGTACTTC.